This passage covers 20 T cell receptor beta chains from one sample sequenced in a study of blood T cells in healthy people across ages. Using a J-beta primer mix together with a sample-barcoded 5' primer, a second PCR was run for roughly 6 to 12 cycles. TCRdb fed the 5' RACE reads into MiXCR, producing one record per CDR3 protein. This sample carries fewer than 1,000,000 distinct CDR3 sequences, under 45% of them seen once, and the ten largest clones take around 18%. The sequencing input was blood. The receptors come from a man between 60 and 75 years old in good health.

The sample holds one count of this clonotype. One end of the junction fails to match germline, which may point to a read error. The chain carries TRBV6-2 or TRBV6-3 and TRBJ2-5, with 7 positions matching TRBD1. The J call is in doubt because the DNA end fits TRBJ2-7 better. The CDR3 consists of 15 residues. Germline V CDR1 and CDR2: MNHEY, SVGEGT. The CDR3 DNA follows: TGTGCCAGCAGTTTGTTAGGGGGCGCCTCCGACGAGCAGTACTTC. Protein product: CASSLLGGASDEQYF.

Note on this clonotype: Compared with germline, one end of the junction differs, possibly owing to a read error. This sequence joins TRBV7-2 and TRBJ1-6; D uncertain. In germline, CDR1 is SGHTA, CDR2 FQGNSA. This CDR3 spans 12 amino acids. The CDR3 here is CVSSPPGSPLHF. The DNA of the CDR3 is TGTGTCAGCAGCCCCCCGGGTTCACCCCTCCACTTT.

The rearrangement joins TRBV11-2 to TRBJ2-7, with 8 bases aligning to TRBD1. After removal of 1 base from V and 2 bases from J, the junction contained 10 bases not matched to a gene. This CDR3 region has 17 residues. CDR1 and CDR2 (germline): SGHAT, FQNNGV. DNA for the CDR3: TGTGCCAGCAGCTTAGTAGGAGCCGGGACAGGAGCCTACGAGCAGTACTTC. This codes for CASSLVGAGTGAYEQYF.

This rearrangement joins TRBV9 to TRBJ2-3, with D possibly being TRBD1 (6 bases). CDR3 length equals 15 residues. CDR1 and CDR2 from the germline V gene are SGDLS and YYNGEE. The V gene lost 4 bases and the J gene lost 2 bases, with 14 bases spanning the gap. Here the CDR3 reads CASSLTGGVTDTQYF. Written as DNA, the CDR3 is TGTGCCAGCAGCCTTACTGGGGGCGTCACAGATACGCAGTATTTT.

A remark on this clonotype: The CDR3 carries no conserved terminal phenylalanine or tryptophan, so it likely arises from a read error. The chain couples TRBV7-2 to TRBJ2-5, with 14 bases lining up with TRBD2. The V gene end was trimmed by 5 bases and the J gene end by 7 bases; junction bases not matched to a gene: 12. CDR3 size: 17 residues. CDR1 is SGHTA and CDR2 is FQGNSA in the germline V gene. CDR3: CASSVGLAGAHRGTQYY. For the CDR3, the DNA is TGTGCCAGCAGCGTGGGACTAGCGGGGGCTCATCGAGGGACCCAGTACTAC.

Only one count was recorded for this clonotype. This chain uses TRBV2 with TRBJ2-4; 9 bases line up with TRBD1. The last part of the DNA fits TRBJ2-7 better; the J call may be wrong. In germline, CDR1 is SNHLY, CDR2 FYNNEI. This CDR3 comprises 13 residues. This CDR3 reads CASRDRVTYEQYF. CDR3 nucleotide sequence: TGTGCCAGCCGGGACAGGGTGACCTACGAGCAGTACTTC.

The rearrangement links TRBV24-1 to TRBJ1-1, with TRBD1 matching 7 bases. Germline lookup yields CDR1 KGHDR and CDR2 SFDVKD. The CDR3 spans 16 residues. Trimming cost V 7 bases and J 1 base; bases outside gene matches: 11. The CDR3 region has the DNA TGTGCCACCAGCCCTACAGGGGAATTGGAGAACACTGAAGCTTTCTTT. It yields the protein CATSPTGELENTEAFF.

The chain has TRBV6-6 and TRBJ1-1; tentative D call: TRBD1 (6 bases). Germline V CDR1 and CDR2: MNHNY, SVGAGI (reference sequence). V lost 7 bases to trimming and J lost 5 bases, with 17 bases between them. The CDR3 runs 14 residues. CDR3 residues: CASTISPQGTEAFF. CDR3 nucleotides: TGTGCCAGCACCATATCACCACAGGGTACTGAAGCTTTCTTT.

The rearrangement links TRBV11-2 to TRBJ2-5; TRBD2 matches at 11 bases. CDR3 length: 18 residues. Trimming cost V 2 bases and J 2 bases; bases outside gene matches: 10. The germline CDR1 and CDR2 sequences are SGHAT and FQNNGV. Written as DNA, the CDR3 is TGTGCCAGCAGCTTACGGGGTAGCGGGGGGGCCTGGCAAGAGACCCAGTACTTC. It specifies CASSLRGSGGAWQETQYF.

The V gene is TRBV20-1, the J gene TRBJ2-5, with D perhaps assigned TRBD1 or TRBD2 (5 bases each). This CDR3 has 14 residues. The V gene's germline CDR1 is DFQATT and CDR2 SNEGSKA (reference sequence). The ends were cut back, 7 bases at V and 2 bases at J, with 17 bases in the middle. CDR3 sequence reads: CSGRRDHRQETQYF. The DNA for the CDR3 is TGCAGTGGCCGCCGGGACCACCGGCAAGAGACCCAGTACTTC.

Of note for this clonotype: The junction departs from the called germline gene at one end, perhaps through a read error. The genes are TRBV5-1 and TRBJ1-1; no definite D call. Germline V gives CDR1 SGHRS, CDR2 YFSETQ. This CDR3 contains 14 residues. The CDR3 spells CASSLLLTNAEAFF. In DNA form, the CDR3 reads TGCGCCAGCAGCCTGCTGTTGACGAACGCTGAAGCTTTCTTT.

V is TRBV7-2 and J is TRBJ1-5; 8 nucleotides match TRBD1. Trimming took 2 bases from V and 1 from J; bases not matched to a gene: 1. CDR1 is SGHTA, CDR2 FQGNSA, per germline. This CDR3 is built from 15 residues. The DNA for the CDR3 is TGTGCCAGCAGCTTAAGGACAGGGAGCAATCAGCCCCAGCATTTT. The encoded protein is CASSLRTGSNQPQHF.

The gene calls are TRBV20-1 and TRBJ2-5; 11 bases are shared with TRBD2. CDR3 size: 12 residues. Losses at the gene ends were 5 bases for V and 5 bases for J; bases not matched to a gene: 1. Germline values: CDR1 DFQATT, CDR2 SNEGSKA (reference sequence). DNA of the CDR3: TGCAGTGCTTTAGCGGGGGGGGAGACCCAGTACTTC. This gives the protein CSALAGGETQYF.

The table lists this clonotype with many counts. The chain recombines TRBV12-3 or TRBV12-4 with TRBJ2-3; tentative D call: TRBD2 (5 bases). The V and J ends lost 5 bases and 1 base respectively, with 10 bases between them. The length of the CDR3 is 14 residues. The CDR3 is CASSGLGGTDTQYF. The CDR3 bases are TGTGCCAGCAGTGGACTGGGAGGCACAGATACGCAGTATTTT.

This clonotype was seen more than once but under ten times. This sequence joins TRBV7-9 and TRBJ1-5; D remains ambiguous. CDR3 length: 16 residues. V lost 5 bases and J 0 bases, leaving 14 bases between the germline ends. CDR1 and CDR2 from the germline V gene are SEHNR and FQNEAQ (reference sequence). The CDR3 reads CASSPGRSISNQPQHF. The CDR3 DNA is TGTGCCAGCAGCCCCGGCCGGTCGATTAGCAATCAGCCCCAGCATTTT.

The chain has TRBV5-1 and TRBJ1-1; 7 bases fit TRBD1. V lost 7 bases and J lost 1; bases outside the gene matches: 7. The CDR3 loop spans 14 amino acids. Germline V gene data show CDR1 as SGHRS and CDR2 as YFSETQ. The CDR3 region has the DNA TGCGCCAGCGGCGGGGGACAGTCGAACACTGAAGCTTTCTTT. Residues: CASGGGQSNTEAFF.

Only a few counts were recorded for this clonotype. CDR3 amino acids: CASSETSSPYEQYF. The CDR3 DNA reads TGTGCCAGCAGCGAGACTAGCTCCCCCTACGAGCAGTACTTC. This chain uses TRBV7-9 with TRBJ2-7, with 7 bases fitting TRBD2. V lost 5 bases and J lost 2; bases outside the gene matches: 6. The CDR3 runs to 14 residues. Germline V lookup: CDR1 SEHNR, CDR2 FQNEAQ (reference sequence).

A word on this clonotype: The junction differs from germline at one of its ends, possibly a read error. This sequence joins TRBV4-1 and TRBJ2-3; no reliable D call. This CDR3 comprises 16 residues. The germline V gene encodes CDR1 MGHRA and CDR2 YSYEKL. The CDR3 coding sequence is TGCGCCAGCAGTCCAAATGTGGGGAAGGTCGCAGATACGCGGTATTTT. It translates to CASSPNVGKVADTRYF.

The CDR3 DNA is TGTGCCAGCAGCGCTCGGACATCTGGGGCCAACGTCCTGACTTTC. Translated: CASSARTSGANVLTF. The chain has TRBV9 and TRBJ2-6, with TRBD1 as a possible D gene (5 bases). Germline V CDR1 and CDR2: SGDLS, YYNGEE. The CDR3 has 15 amino acids. Trimming took off 3 bases at V and 1 base at J, with 8 bases between the two ends.

In DNA form, the CDR3 reads TGTGCCAGCAGTGAGTCCCCCGGCGGGACGCAGTATTTT. It yields the protein CASSESPGGTQYF. V usage is TRBV6-4 and J usage is TRBJ2-3; perhaps TRBD2 as D (5 bases). Per the germline V gene, CDR1 is MRHNA and CDR2 is SNTAGT. The CDR3 totals 13 residues. Trimming stripped 3 bases from V and 9 bases from J, with 13 bases between.